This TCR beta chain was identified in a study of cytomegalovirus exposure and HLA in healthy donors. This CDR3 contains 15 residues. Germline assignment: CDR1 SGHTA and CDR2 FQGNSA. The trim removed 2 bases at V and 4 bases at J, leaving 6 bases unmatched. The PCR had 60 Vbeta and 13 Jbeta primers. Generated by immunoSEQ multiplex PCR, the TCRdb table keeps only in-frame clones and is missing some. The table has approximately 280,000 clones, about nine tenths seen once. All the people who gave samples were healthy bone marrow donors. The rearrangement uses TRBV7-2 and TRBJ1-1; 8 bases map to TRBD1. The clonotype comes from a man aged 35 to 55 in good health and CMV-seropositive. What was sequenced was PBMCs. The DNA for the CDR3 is TGTGCCAGCAGCTTACAGGGGGCCGGTGGCACTGAAGCTTTCTTT. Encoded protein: CASSLQGAGGTEAFF.